This T cell receptor beta chain is from a study of blood T cell repertoires in COVID-19. Study overall: In each case, the material was cDNA or gDNA derived from T cells, B-cell-depleted T cells, or PBMCs.

TCRdb keeps only in-frame clones here, not all; method: immunoSEQ multiplex PCR. The sample carries fewer than 95,000 clones, approximately 79% recorded once. The TCR comes from a man in his 70s with COVID-19, enrolled during active disease. The sample was peripheral blood.

The CDR3 DNA follows: TGCGCCAGCAGCTTGAGGTGGACGACAGAGATAAATTCACCCCTCCACTTT. Its protein is CASSLRWTTEINSPLHF. The rearrangement links TRBV5-1 to TRBJ1-6, with D tentatively TRBD1 (5 bases). This CDR3 region has 17 residues. Germline CDR1 and CDR2: SGHRS and YFSETQ. Trimming took 1 base from V and 7 from J, leaving 18 bases between them. Together with reference TRBV5-1 and TRBJ1-6, the CDR3 gives the full variable domain: KAGVTQTPRYLIKTRGQQVTLSCSPISGHRSVSWYQQTPGQGLQFLFEYFSETQRNKGNFPGRFSGRQFSNSRSEMNVSTLELGDSALYLCASSLRWTTEINSPLHFGNGTRLTVT.